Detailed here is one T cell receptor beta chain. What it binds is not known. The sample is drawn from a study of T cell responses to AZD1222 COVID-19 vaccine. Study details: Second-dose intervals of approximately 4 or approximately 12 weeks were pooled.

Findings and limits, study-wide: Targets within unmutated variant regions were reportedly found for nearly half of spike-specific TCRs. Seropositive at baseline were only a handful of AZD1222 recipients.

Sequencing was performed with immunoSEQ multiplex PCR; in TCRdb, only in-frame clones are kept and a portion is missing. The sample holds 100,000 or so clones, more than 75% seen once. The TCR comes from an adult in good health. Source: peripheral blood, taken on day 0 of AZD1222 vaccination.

The CDR3 bases are TGTGCCAGCAGCTTGGAACAGAGGGTTTCCCAAGAGACCCAGTACTTC. Protein sequence: CASSLEQRVSQETQYF. V and J are TRBV5-4 and TRBJ2-5; possible D gene TRBD2, 5 bases. Germline V gives CDR1 SGHNT, CDR2 YYREEE (reference sequence). V was clipped by 0 bases and J by 1 base, with 13 bases between them. The CDR3 totals 16 residues.